This T cell receptor beta chain was found in a study of blood T cells in healthy people across ages. Study conclusions and caveats: Aged donors had fewer naive CD4+ cells and lower diversity than long-lived donors.

A second PCR, run for about 6 to 11 cycles, used a sample-barcoded 5' primer plus a J-beta primer mix. TCRdb reprocessed the 5' RACE reads via MiXCR and lists one record per CDR3 protein. This sample has about 640,000 distinct CDR3 sequences, with roughly 58% found just once. Healthy Caucasian individuals from Russia aged roughly 6 to 90 served as donors. CDR1 is SGHRS and CDR2 is YFSETQ in the germline V gene. V was pared by 4 bases and J by 4 bases, with 8 bases of the junction left unmatched. The CDR3 spans 15 residues. Comment on this clonotype: Its antigen is unknown.

The TCR comes from a man in his 60s in good health. The chain employs TRBV5-1 and TRBJ1-1; the match to TRBD1 covers 9 bases. The sequenced sample consisted of blood. DNA for the CDR3: TGCGCCAGCAGCACAACAGGGGGCGCGGTCACTGAAGCTTTCTTT. This gives the protein CASSTTGGAVTEAFF.